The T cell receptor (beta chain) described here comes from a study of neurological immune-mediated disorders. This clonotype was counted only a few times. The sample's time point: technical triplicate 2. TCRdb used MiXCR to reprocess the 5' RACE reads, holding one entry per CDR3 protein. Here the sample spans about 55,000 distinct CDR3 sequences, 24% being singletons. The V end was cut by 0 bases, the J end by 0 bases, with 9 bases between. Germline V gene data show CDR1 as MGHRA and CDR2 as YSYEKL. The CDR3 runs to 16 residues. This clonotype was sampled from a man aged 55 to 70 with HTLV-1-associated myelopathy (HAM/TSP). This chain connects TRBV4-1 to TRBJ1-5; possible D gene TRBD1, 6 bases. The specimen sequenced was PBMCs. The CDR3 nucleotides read TGCGCCAGCAGCCAAGAGGCGGGACATAGCAATCAGCCCCAGCATTTT. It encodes CASSQEAGHSNQPQHF.